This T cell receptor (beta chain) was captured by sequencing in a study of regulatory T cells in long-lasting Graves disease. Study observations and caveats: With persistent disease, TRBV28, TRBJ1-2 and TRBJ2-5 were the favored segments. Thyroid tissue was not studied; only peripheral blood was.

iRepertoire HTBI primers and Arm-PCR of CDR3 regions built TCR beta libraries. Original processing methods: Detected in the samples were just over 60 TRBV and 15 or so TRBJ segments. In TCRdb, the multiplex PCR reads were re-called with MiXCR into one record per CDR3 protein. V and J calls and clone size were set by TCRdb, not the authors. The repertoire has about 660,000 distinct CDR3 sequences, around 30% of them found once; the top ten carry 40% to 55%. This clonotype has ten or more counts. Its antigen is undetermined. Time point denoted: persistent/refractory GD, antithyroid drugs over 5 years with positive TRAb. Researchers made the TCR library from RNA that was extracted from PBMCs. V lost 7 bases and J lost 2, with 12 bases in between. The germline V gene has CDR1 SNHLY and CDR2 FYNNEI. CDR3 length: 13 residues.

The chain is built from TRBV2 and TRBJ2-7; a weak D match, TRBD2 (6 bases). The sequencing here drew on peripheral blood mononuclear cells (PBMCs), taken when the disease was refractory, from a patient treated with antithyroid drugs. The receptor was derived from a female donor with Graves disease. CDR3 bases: TGTGCCAGCAATCGGGACTCAACCTACGAGCAGTACTTC. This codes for CASNRDSTYEQYF.